The 6 T cell receptor beta chains below all came from one sample that was sequenced in a study of chemoradiotherapy in HPV16-positive cancers. The data were produced by immunoSEQ multiplex PCR, yet TCRdb's version contains in-frame clones alone and is incomplete. The sample records some 3,400 clones, about 83% being singletons. The specimen comprised tumor tissue, sampled from a patient who underwent chemoradiotherapy. These receptors originate from a human donor with HPV-associated anogenital cancer.

This clone was seen only once. CDR3 in DNA: TGCGCCAGCAGCTTCGACAGGGGCGGCGGACTCGGTGGCTACACCTTC. It translates to CASSFDRGGGLGGYTF. The rearrangement links TRBV5-1 to TRBJ1-2; the match to TRBD1 covers 8 bases. From germline, CDR1 is SGHRS and CDR2 YFSETQ. Germline trimming cut 2 bases from V and 7 bases from J; bases unmatched to any gene: 13. The CDR3 extends over 16 amino acids.

The chain recombines TRBV19 with TRBJ1-1; TRBD1 agrees at 9 bases. J was trimmed by 1 base and V by 7 bases; bases with no gene match: 25. The germline V gene has CDR1 LNHDA and CDR2 SQIVND (reference sequence). This CDR3 contains 21 residues. The CDR3: CASTQGTGYFTSRTSNTEAFF. The CDR3 DNA is TGTGCCAGTACCCAAGGGACAGGGTATTTCACCTCGCGGACCTCGAACACTGAAGCTTTCTTT.

This clone was seen more than once but under ten times. The rearrangement links TRBV27 to TRBJ1-2, with 9 bases matching TRBD1. CDR1 and CDR2 from the germline V gene are MNHEY and SMNVEV (reference sequence). The CDR3 covers 14 residues. V lost 2 bases and J lost 6; bases outside the gene matches: 4. The CDR3 spells CASSLGTGRNGYTF. The CDR3 region has the DNA TGTGCCAGCAGTTTAGGGACAGGGAGGAATGGCTACACCTTC.

The chain is built from TRBV9 and TRBJ1-1; D gene unclear. Trimming took off 0 bases at V and 4 bases at J, with 10 bases between the two ends. The CDR3 is 14 residues long. Germline assignment: CDR1 SGDLS and CDR2 YYNGEE. Written as DNA, the CDR3 is TGTGCCAGCAGCGTAGCTTTCGGAGGCACTGAAGCTTTCTTT. Encoded protein: CASSVAFGGTEAFF. Supplemented by reference TRBV9 and TRBJ1-1, the full variable domain reads DSGVTQTPKHLITATGQRVTLRCSPRSGDLSVYWYQQSLDQGLQFLIQYYNGEERAKGNILERFSAQQFPDLHSELNLSSLELGDSALYFCASSVAFGGTEAFFGQGTRLTVV.

This sequence joins TRBV9 and TRBJ2-7; D unresolved. The CDR3 has 13 residues. Trimming took off 0 bases at V and 6 bases at J, with 10 bases between the two ends. Germline V gene data show CDR1 as SGDLS and CDR2 as YYNGEE. CDR3 in DNA: TGTGCCAGCAGCGTAGGTGGCCTGGGCGAGCAGTACTTC. Residues: CASSVGGLGEQYF.

This clone came up once. The CDR3: CASTERGPLFF. DNA for the CDR3: TGTGCCAGCACGGAGCGGGGCCCCCTGTTCTTC. The V and J genes are TRBV6-1 and TRBJ2-1, with 7 bases that match TRBD2. The CDR3 spans 11 residues. V shed 7 bases and J 15 bases; nucleotides not matched to a gene: 9. The germline gives CDR1 MNHNS, CDR2 SASEGT.